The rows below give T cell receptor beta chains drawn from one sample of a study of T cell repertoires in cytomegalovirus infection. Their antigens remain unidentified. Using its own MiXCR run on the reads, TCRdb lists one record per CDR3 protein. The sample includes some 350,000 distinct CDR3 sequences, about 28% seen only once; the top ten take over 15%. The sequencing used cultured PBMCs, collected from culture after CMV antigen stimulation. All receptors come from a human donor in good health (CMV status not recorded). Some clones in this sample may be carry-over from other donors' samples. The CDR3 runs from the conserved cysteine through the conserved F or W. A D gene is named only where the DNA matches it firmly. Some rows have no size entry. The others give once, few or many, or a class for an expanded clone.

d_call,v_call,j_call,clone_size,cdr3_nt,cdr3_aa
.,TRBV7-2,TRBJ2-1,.,TGTGCCGAAGGTTGGGGAACAGGGTTTTACAATGAGCAGTTCTTC,CAEGWGTGFYNEQFF
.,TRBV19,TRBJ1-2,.,TGTGCCAGTACCGAAGGGGAAGGCTACACCTTC,CASTEGEGYTF
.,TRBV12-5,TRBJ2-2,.,TGTGCTAGTGGTTTGGTACAATGGGGTATGGGAGCCACCGGGGAGCTGTTTTTT,CASGLVQWGMGATGELFF
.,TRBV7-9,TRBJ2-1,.,TGTGCCAGCAGCTTAGTGGGAATATCCAATGAGCAGTTCTTC,CASSLVGISNEQFF
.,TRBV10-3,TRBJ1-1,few,TGTGCCATCAGTGGCGACAGAGGCAACACTGAAGCTTTCTTT,CAISGDRGNTEAFF
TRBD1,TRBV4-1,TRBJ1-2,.,TGCGCCAGCAGCCTTGGGGGACAGGGGCCGTATGGCTACACCTTC,CASSLGGQGPYGYTF
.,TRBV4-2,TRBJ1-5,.,TGTGCCGGGCCCCCCACGTGGGGGCATCAGCCCCAGCATTTT,CAGPPTWGHQPQHF
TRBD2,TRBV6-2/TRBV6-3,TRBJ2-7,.,TGTGCCAGCGGGTTTCTAGCGGGGGATCCCTACGAGCAGTACTTC,CASGFLAGDPYEQYF
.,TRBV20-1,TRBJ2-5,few,TGCAGTGCTAGAGATGCGGGGAGCCAGAAAGAGACCCAGTACTTC,CSARDAGSQKETQYF
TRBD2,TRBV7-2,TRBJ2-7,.,TGTGCCAGCAGCTTAGGAGTTAGCGGGAGTATCGACGAGCAGTACTTC,CASSLGVSGSIDEQYF
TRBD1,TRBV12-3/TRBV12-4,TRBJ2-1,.,TGTGCCAGCACCTTGGGACAGGGGCACAATGAGCAGTTCTTC,CASTLGQGHNEQFF
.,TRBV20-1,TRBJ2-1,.,TGCAGTGCTAGAAATTCCCCTTTAAGAGGGCCTGAGCAGTTCTTC,CSARNSPLRGPEQFF
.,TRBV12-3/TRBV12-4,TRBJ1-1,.,TGTGCCAGCAGCCCTCCCGGGGGGCCTGAAGCTTTCTTT,CASSPPGGPEAFF
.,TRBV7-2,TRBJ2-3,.,TGTGACAGCAGCTTCTTTGGGGATACGCAGTATTTT,CDSSFFGDTQYF
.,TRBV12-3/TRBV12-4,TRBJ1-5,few,TGTGCCAGCAGCCTCGACAGCCGGCCCCAGCATTTT,CASSLDSRPQHF
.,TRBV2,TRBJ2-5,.,TGTGCCAGCAGTGGGCGGAGGCAAGAGACCCAGTACTTC,CASSGRRQETQYF
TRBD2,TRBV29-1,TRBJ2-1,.,TGCAGCGTTGGAGGGACTAGCGGGATTGGTGAGCAGTTCTTC,CSVGGTSGIGEQFF
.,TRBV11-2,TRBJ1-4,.,TGTGCCAGCAGGGGCGTGGGGGGGCTGAGTGAAAAACTGTTTTTT,CASRGVGGLSEKLFF
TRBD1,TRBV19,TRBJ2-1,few,TGTGCCAGTAGAGCTGGGACAGGGACTCGCAATGAGCAGTTCTTC,CASRAGTGTRNEQFF
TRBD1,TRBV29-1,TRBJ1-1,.,TGCAGCGCGGCTCAGGGGGCGATGGGCACTGAAGCTTTCTTT,CSAAQGAMGTEAFF
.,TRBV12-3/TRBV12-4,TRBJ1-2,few,TGTGCCAGCAGTTTTCCTCCAGAAAACTATGGCTACACCTTC,CASSFPPENYGYTF
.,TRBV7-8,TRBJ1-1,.,TGTGCCAGCAGCCCGTCACAGGGTATGAACACTGAAGCTTTCTTT,CASSPSQGMNTEAFF
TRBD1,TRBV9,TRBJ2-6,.,TGTGCCAGCAGCGTGACAGGGTCTGGGGCCAACGTCCTGACTTTC,CASSVTGSGANVLTF
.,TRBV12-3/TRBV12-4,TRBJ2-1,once,TGTGCCAGCAGTTCCCAACAGGGTGGCTCCTACAATGAGCAGTTCTTC,CASSSQQGGSYNEQFF
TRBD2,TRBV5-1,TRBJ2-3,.,TGCGCCAGCAGATTAGCGGGAGGGCCCACAGATACGCAGTATTTT,CASRLAGGPTDTQYF
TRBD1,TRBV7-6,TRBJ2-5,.,TGTGCCAGCAGGGGGACAGTCCAAGAGACCCAGTACTTC,CASRGTVQETQYF
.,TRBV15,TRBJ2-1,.,TGTGCCACCAGCAGAGATTTGACGGCTGGGGCCAATGAGCAGTTCTTC,CATSRDLTAGANEQFF
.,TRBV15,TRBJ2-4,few,TGTGCCACCAGCAGTAGCCTTCGGGGGGCTGCCAAAAACATTCAGTACTTC,CATSSSLRGAAKNIQYF
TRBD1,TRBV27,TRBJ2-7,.,TGTGCCAGCAGTCAGCCCCGACAGGGGGCCGACGAGCAGTACTTC,CASSQPRQGADEQYF
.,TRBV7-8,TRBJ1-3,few,TGTGCCAGCAGCTCACCCCGTCGAACCTCTGGAAACACCATATATTTT,CASSSPRRTSGNTIYF
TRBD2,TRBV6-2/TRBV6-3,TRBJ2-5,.,TGTGCCAGCAGCCCCTATTGGAGCGGGGGGGACGAGGTGACCCAGTACTTC,CASSPYWSGGDEVTQYF
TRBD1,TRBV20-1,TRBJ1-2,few,TGCAGTGCTAGTGGGGTGACAGGGACCAGTGGCTACACCTTC,CSASGVTGTSGYTF
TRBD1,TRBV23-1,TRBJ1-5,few,TGCGCCAGCAGTCTCAAGGGACAGGGTCGAGGTCAGCCCCAGCATTTT,CASSLKGQGRGQPQHF
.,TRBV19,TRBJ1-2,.,TGTGCCAGTAGGAGGGGACTTAACTATGGCTACACCTTC,CASRRGLNYGYTF
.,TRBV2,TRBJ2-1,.,TGTGCCAGCAGTGCGAATGAGCAGTTCTTC,CASSANEQFF
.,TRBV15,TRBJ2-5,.,TGTGCCACCAGCCCGGGGGACCCTATCCAAGAGACCCAGTACTTC,CATSPGDPIQETQYF
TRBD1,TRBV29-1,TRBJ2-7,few,TGCAGCGTCCAATCCGGGACAGGAGCCTACGAGCAGTACTTC,CSVQSGTGAYEQYF
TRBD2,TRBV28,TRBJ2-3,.,TGTGCCAGCAGCACTCGAGCGGGAGCCTCCACAGATACGCAGTATTTT,CASSTRAGASTDTQYF
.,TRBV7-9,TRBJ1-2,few,TGTGCCAGCATCCAATCTCGGGACAACTATGGCTACACCTTC,CASIQSRDNYGYTF
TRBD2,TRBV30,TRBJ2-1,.,TGTGCCTGGACTCCCGGACTAGCGGGGCTCAATGAGCAGTTCTTC,CAWTPGLAGLNEQFF
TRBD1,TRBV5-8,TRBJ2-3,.,TGTGCCAGCAGCCGGAGGGCACAGGGGGCAGATACGCAGTATTTT,CASSRRAQGADTQYF